Shown below are 14 T cell receptor beta chains from a single sample sequenced in a study of beta chain features in type 1 diabetes. These receptors' antigens are unknown. Findings of the study overall: The study found moderately but significantly shorter TCRB CDR3s in all four CD4+ subsets of Type 1 diabetes patients.

Expressed TCRB transcripts were sequenced because the isolated RNA had all been reverse transcribed beforehand. The protocol was immunoSEQ multiplex PCR, while the TCRdb copy is restricted to in-frame clones and leaves out a portion. The table lists some 160,000 clones, about 10% of them singletons. Material for sequencing was central memory CD4+ T cells from blood. The receptors were gathered from a woman in her twenties or thirties with type 1 diabetes.

This clone was picked up a small number of times. The chain has TRBV27 and TRBJ2-3; TRBD2 matches at 7 bases. The germline gives CDR1 MNHEY, CDR2 SMNVEV (reference sequence). J gave up 4 bases and V 5 bases, and 9 bases lay outside the gene matches. This CDR3 has 15 residues. The CDR3 sequence is CASSGTSAEADTQYF. The CDR3 DNA sequence: TGTGCCAGCAGTGGTACTAGCGCTGAGGCAGATACGCAGTATTTT.

This chain connects TRBV7-9 to TRBJ2-3, with D perhaps matching TRBD2 (5 bases). With 5 bases removed from V and 0 bases from J, the gap between germline ends came to 12 bases. The CDR3 has 15 amino acids. Germline values: CDR1 SEHNR, CDR2 FQNEAQ (reference sequence). CDR3 loop: CASSQRGISTDTQYF. Written as DNA, the CDR3 is TGTGCCAGCAGCCAACGGGGTATCAGCACAGATACGCAGTATTTT.

The chain recombines TRBV27 with TRBJ2-3; 14 bases map to TRBD2. There are 20 residues in the CDR3. Per germline, CDR1 MNHEY and CDR2 SMNVEV (reference sequence). V shed 2 bases, J shed 1 base, and the junction held 11 bases outside the gene matches. The CDR3 DNA reads TGTGCCAGCAGTTTAATAGGACTAGCGGGAGGAGAAAGAGGCACAGATACGCAGTATTTT. It codes for CASSLIGLAGGERGTDTQYF.

The chain has TRBV30 and TRBJ2-7, with D tentatively TRBD2 (6 bases). The CDR3 runs 12 residues. Between the trimmed V and J ends, which lost 4 bases and 3 bases, there was a span of 10 bases. Germline V gives CDR1 GTSNPN, CDR2 SVGIG (reference sequence). The CDR3, as DNA: TGTGCCTGGAATAGCGGAAGCTACGAGCAGTACTTC. Amino acid sequence: CAWNSGSYEQYF.

The J gene is TRBJ2-1, the V gene TRBV9, with 10 bases lining up with TRBD2. In germline, CDR1 is SGDLS, CDR2 YYNGEE. This CDR3 is 18 amino acids long. The junction had 14 bases not matched to a gene; V was cut back by 1 base and J by 7 bases. The CDR3 here is CASSVSFLTSGMVNEQFF. As DNA, the CDR3 is TGTGCCAGCAGCGTATCATTCCTTACTAGCGGGATGGTTAATGAGCAGTTCTTC.

This chain connects TRBV7-2 to TRBJ2-5; 11 positions match TRBD2. This CDR3 comprises 16 residues. Looked up from germline, CDR1 is SGHTA and CDR2 is FQGNSA. The V gene end was trimmed by 2 bases and the J gene end by 6 bases; junction bases not matched to a gene: 8. CDR3 residues: CASSLFTSGSGKTQYF. The CDR3 region has the DNA TGTGCCAGCAGCTTATTTACTAGCGGGAGTGGAAAGACCCAGTACTTC.

This clone was found a few times. The chain joins TRBV5-6 to TRBJ2-1; TRBD1 aligns across 12 bases. The trim removed 6 bases at V and 9 bases at J, leaving 13 bases unmatched. This CDR3 has 16 amino acids. Germline V CDR1 and CDR2: SGHDT, YYEEEE. CDR3 in DNA: TGTGCCAGCACCGAGCAGGGACAGGGGGCGTCAAGTGAGCAGTTCTTC. Its translation: CASTEQGQGASSEQFF.

This sequence joins TRBV5-1 and TRBJ2-2, with 8 positions matching TRBD2. V dropped 0 bases and J dropped 4; count of bases not matched to a gene: 2. This CDR3 is 15 amino acids long. Germline values: CDR1 SGHRS, CDR2 YFSETQ. DNA for the CDR3: TGCGCCAGCAGCTTGGGCGCGGGAGGCACCGGGGAGCTGTTTTTT. Protein: CASSLGAGGTGELFF.

This clone was counted between two and nine times. The V call is TRBV18, the J call TRBJ2-3, with a tentative D call TRBD1 (5 bases). CDR1 KGHSH and CDR2 LQKENI come from the germline V gene. Deletions cut 1 base from V and 3 bases from J, with 5 bases between. The CDR3 totals 13 residues. The CDR3 reads CASSPRTTDTQYF. The CDR3 DNA sequence: TGTGCCAGCTCACCACGGACAACAGATACGCAGTATTTT.

The chain carries TRBV4-1 and TRBJ2-5, with TRBD2 identical over 11 bases. Germline CDR1 is MGHRA and CDR2 is YSYEKL. The CDR3 is made up of 18 amino acids. V lost 5 bases to trimming and J lost 5 bases; unmatched junction nucleotides: 16. The CDR3 loop is CASSKGALAGDGRETQYF. CDR3 in DNA: TGCGCCAGCAGCAAAGGGGCACTAGCGGGAGATGGGCGGGAGACCCAGTACTTC.

This clone was recorded a few times. This chain links TRBV29-1 with TRBJ2-5; 7 positions match TRBD1. There are 12 residues in the CDR3. Germline CDR1 SQVTM, CDR2 ANQGSEA. V was pared by 7 bases and J by 3 bases, with 5 bases of the junction left unmatched. CDR3: CSGAGQEETQYF. The CDR3, as DNA: TGCAGCGGAGCCGGACAGGAAGAGACCCAGTACTTC.

The V call is TRBV30, the J call TRBJ1-1; D gene uncertain. The CDR3 loop spans 15 amino acids. Germline V gene lookup returns CDR1 GTSNPN and CDR2 SVGIG (reference sequence). Trimming shortened V by 2 bases and J by 3 bases, and 16 bases separated the two germline ends. The CDR3 loop reads CAWSNPRVVDTEAFF. The CDR3 DNA reads as TGTGCCTGGAGTAACCCACGGGTAGTAGACACTGAAGCTTTCTTT.

The genes are TRBV15 and TRBJ2-3; 7 nucleotides align to TRBD2. The CDR3 runs 17 residues. J was trimmed by 2 bases and V by 1 base; bases with no gene match: 9. The germline V gene has CDR1 LNHNV and CDR2 YYDKDF (reference sequence). The CDR3 sequence is CATSRGAGPGYTDTQYF. In DNA, the CDR3 is TGTGCCACCAGCAGAGGAGCGGGACCAGGGTACACAGATACGCAGTATTTT.

In its sample, this clone was seen many times. The chain links TRBV6-6 to TRBJ2-5; TRBD1 matches 7 bases. Germline-derived CDR1 and CDR2 are MNHNY and SVGAGI (reference sequence). V lost 5 bases, J lost 4 bases, and 4 bases stayed unmatched. The CDR3 length is 13 residues. In DNA, the CDR3 is TGTGCCAGCAGTGAGGGGGCTGGAGAGACCCAGTACTTC. Protein product: CASSEGAGETQYF.